The 20 T cell receptor beta chains listed next were all sequenced from one sample in a study of cytomegalovirus exposure and HLA in healthy donors. The PCR used 60 Vbeta and 13 Jbeta primers. Clones were sequenced by immunoSEQ multiplex PCR, and TCRdb holds only the in-frame ones, with some missing. The sample yields 40,000 or so clones, 70% to 80% seen once. The sequenced material came from PBMCs. The receptor source for this set is a man aged 25 to 40 in good health and CMV-seronegative.

V and J are TRBV9 and TRBJ1-1; possibly TRBD1 for D (6 bases). The CDR3 spans 15 residues. CDR1 and CDR2 from the germline V gene are SGDLS and YYNGEE. Trimming removed 0 bases from V and 1 base from J, with 10 bases in between. CDR3 loop: CASSVATGPNTEAFF. The CDR3 DNA follows: TGTGCCAGCAGCGTAGCAACAGGGCCGAACACTGAAGCTTTCTTT.

This chain links TRBV14 with TRBJ2-2; D unresolved. Germline loops: CDR1 SGHDN, CDR2 FVKESK. The CDR3 totals 16 residues. Trimming removed 3 bases from V and 4 bases from J, with 15 bases in between. DNA for the CDR3: TGTGCCAGCAGCCATGCAGACTCGACGCCCACCGGGGAGCTGTTTTTT. This gives the protein CASSHADSTPTGELFF.

The CDR3 sequence is CASSGGRGMNTEAFF. The DNA for the CDR3 is TGCGCCAGCAGCGGCGGCCGCGGGATGAACACTGAAGCTTTCTTT. The genes are TRBV5-1 and TRBJ1-1; D gene uncertain. This CDR3 has 15 amino acids. Trimming pared 4 bases from V and 0 bases from J, leaving 13 bases between. Germline V gene lookup returns CDR1 SGHRS and CDR2 YFSETQ.

The chain is built from TRBV6-1 and TRBJ1-2; possibly TRBD1 for D (6 bases). Trimming left V 6 bases short and J 2 bases short, with 13 bases between. The germline gives CDR1 MNHNS, CDR2 SASEGT. The CDR3 loop spans 14 amino acids. CDR3 loop: CASSARGQNYGYTF. In DNA, the CDR3 is TGTGCCAGCAGCGCTCGAGGACAGAACTATGGCTACACCTTC.

The chain joins TRBV30 to TRBJ2-5; D unresolved. The CDR3 runs 15 residues. The V gene's germline CDR1 is GTSNPN and CDR2 SVGIG (reference sequence). Trimming took off 0 bases at V and 0 bases at J, with 11 bases between the two ends. CDR3 bases: TGTGCCTGGAGTGTAGCCCAGGTCTACCAAGAGACCCAGTACTTC. Translation gives CAWSVAQVYQETQYF.

This chain connects TRBV15 to TRBJ2-7; 12 bases match TRBD2. This CDR3 contains 16 residues. Looked up from germline, CDR1 is LNHNV and CDR2 is YYDKDF (reference sequence). Trimming cost V 5 bases and J 0 bases; bases outside gene matches: 5. The CDR3 sequence: CATSQRTSGISYEQYF. The CDR3 DNA reads as TGTGCCACCAGCCAGAGGACTAGCGGGATCTCCTACGAGCAGTACTTC.

The rearrangement uses TRBV4-2 and TRBJ2-2; 9 bases fit TRBD2. Per the germline V gene, CDR1 is LGHNA and CDR2 is YNFKEQ. V trimming: 3 bases; J trimming: 5 bases; junction bases outside the gene matches: 4. This CDR3 is built from 15 residues. The CDR3 DNA follows: TGTGCCAGCAGCCAGGGACTAGCCGCGACCGGGGAGCTGTTTTTT. This encodes CASSQGLAATGELFF.

The chain couples TRBV11-2 to TRBJ2-6; 8 bases align to TRBD2. The germline CDR1 and CDR2 sequences are SGHAT and FQNNGV. The CDR3 is 17 residues long. The V gene end was trimmed by 3 bases and the J gene end by 1 base; junction bases not matched to a gene: 5. The CDR3 bases are TGTGCCAGCAGCTTGAGAACTAGCGGTTCTGGGGCCAACGTCCTGACTTTC. It codes for CASSLRTSGSGANVLTF.

The V and J genes are TRBV7-2 and TRBJ1-3; no firm D call. The germline V gene has CDR1 SGHTA and CDR2 FQGNSA. This CDR3 comprises 16 residues. Between the trimmed V and J ends, which lost 1 base and 0 bases, there was a span of 10 bases. CDR3 amino acids: CASSLVNTRSGNTIYF. CDR3 coding DNA: TGTGCCAGCAGCTTAGTTAACACCCGCTCTGGAAACACCATATATTTT.

A single count supports this clone. This sequence joins TRBV4-2 and TRBJ2-4, with 7 nucleotides matching TRBD2. V shed 0 bases and J 3 bases; nucleotides not matched to a gene: 8. Looked up from germline, CDR1 is LGHNA and CDR2 is YNFKEQ. The CDR3 has 17 amino acids. The CDR3 reads CASSQELLAANKNIQYF. The CDR3 DNA reads TGTGCCAGCAGCCAAGAGCTCCTAGCGGCCAACAAAAACATTCAGTACTTC.

J is TRBJ1-2 and V is TRBV29-1; 9 nucleotides align to TRBD1. CDR3 length equals 16 residues. Per the germline V gene, CDR1 is SQVTM and CDR2 is ANQGSEA. V shed 3 bases and J 6 bases; nucleotides not matched to a gene: 14. The DNA for the CDR3 is TGCAGCGTTGAGGAATCCACAGGGGGCGTCGAGAATGGCTACACCTTC. Amino acid sequence: CSVEESTGGVENGYTF.

The CDR3 bases are TGTGCCAGCAGTTACGGGCTTAAAAATACGCAGTATTTT. This encodes CASSYGLKNTQYF. V is TRBV6-5 and J is TRBJ2-3; no clear D gene. Deletions cut 2 bases from V and 7 bases from J, with 10 bases between. Per the germline V gene, CDR1 is MNHEY and CDR2 is SVGAGI. This CDR3 is built from 13 residues.

The rearrangement joins TRBV19 to TRBJ2-5, with TRBD1 matching 10 bases. The germline gives CDR1 LNHDA, CDR2 SQIVND (reference sequence). The CDR3 covers 15 residues. V shed 4 bases, J shed 2 bases, and the junction held 4 bases outside the gene matches. The CDR3 loop is CASSTGDRGQETQYF. The CDR3 nucleotides read TGTGCCAGTAGTACGGGGGACAGGGGACAAGAGACCCAGTACTTC.

The chain has TRBV27 and TRBJ2-1, with D maybe TRBD1 (5 bases). This CDR3 is built from 14 residues. Trimming took 2 bases from V and 11 from J, leaving 16 bases between them. The germline gives CDR1 MNHEY, CDR2 SMNVEV (reference sequence). CDR3 protein: CASSLERGMFQQFF. CDR3 coding DNA: TGTGCCAGCAGTTTAGAAAGGGGTATGTTTCAGCAGTTCTTC.

This clone appeared a single time. The V call is TRBV4-3, the J call TRBJ1-1; perhaps TRBD1 as D (5 bases). The CDR3 runs 17 residues. CDR1 is LGHNA and CDR2 is YSLEER in the germline V gene. V was pared by 1 base and J by 1 base, with 16 bases between. CDR3 loop: CASSQGGLFRGNTEAFF. In DNA, the CDR3 is TGCGCCAGCAGCCAAGGAGGCCTCTTTAGGGGGAACACTGAAGCTTTCTTT.

This clone has just one count. This chain joins TRBV9 and TRBJ1-5; 7 nucleotides align to TRBD1. The germline V gene has CDR1 SGDLS and CDR2 YYNGEE. This CDR3 comprises 19 residues. J gave up 0 bases and V 2 bases, and 14 bases lay outside the gene matches. The CDR3 DNA reads as TGTGCCAGCAGCGTCGGGCCCGGACAGGACTACGATAGCAATCAGCCCCAGCATTTT. Translation: CASSVGPGQDYDSNQPQHF. The full variable domain, in which reference TRBV9 and TRBJ1-5 provide the parts outside the CDR3, is DSGVTQTPKHLITATGQRVTLRCSPRSGDLSVYWYQQSLDQGLQFLIQYYNGEERAKGNILERFSAQQFPDLHSELNLSSLELGDSALYFCASSVGPGQDYDSNQPQHFGDGTRLSIL.

The genes are TRBV9 and TRBJ2-5; D possibly corresponds to TRBD1 (5 bases). The tail of the sequence fits TRBJ2-7 better, so the J call may be wrong. CDR1 SGDLS and CDR2 YYNGEE come from the germline V gene. The CDR3 covers 15 residues. DNA of the CDR3: TGTGCCAGCAGCGTCGTAGGGGCCGGCCTCTACGAGCAGTACTTC. It translates to CASSVVGAGLYEQYF.

The CDR3 region has the DNA TGTGCCAGCAGCCTGGACAGGGCAACTAATGAAAAACTGTTTTTT. Its protein product is CASSLDRATNEKLFF. The J gene is TRBJ1-4, the V gene TRBV5-6, with TRBD1 identical over 8 bases. V lost 4 bases, J lost 0 bases, and 2 bases stayed unmatched. CDR3 size: 15 residues. Germline values: CDR1 SGHDT, CDR2 YYEEEE.

V is TRBV7-2 and J is TRBJ1-2; D call uncertain. The CDR3 has 13 residues. The ends were cut back, 1 base at V and 8 bases at J, with 11 bases in the middle. Germline V gene sequence: CDR1 SGHTA, CDR2 FQGNSA. The CDR3 protein is CASSLEQLGGYTF. The CDR3 nucleotides are TGTGCCAGCAGCTTAGAACAGTTAGGAGGCTACACCTTC.

This chain joins TRBV7-9 and TRBJ2-5; 9 positions match TRBD1. Germline-derived CDR1 and CDR2 are SEHNR and FQNEAQ (reference sequence). With 4 bases clipped from V and 12 bases from J, the junction kept 3 bases outside the gene matches. The length of the CDR3 is 11 residues. CDR3 in DNA: TGTGCCAGCAGCTACCGGGACAGGGAGTACTTC. Translation gives CASSYRDREYF.